This entry lists 9 T cell receptor beta chains sequenced from one sample in a study of monozygotic twins with inflammatory bowel disease. With the 5' RACE reads reprocessed, TCRdb shows one record per CDR3 protein and no DNA. The sample table includes some 170,000 distinct CDR3 sequences. The source material was blood. The receptors stem from a human donor with ulcerative colitis or Crohn's disease, or a healthy co-twin of an affected twin (not recorded which).

This chain connects TRBV14 to TRBJ1-3. Germline V gives CDR1 SGHDN, CDR2 FVKESK. The CDR3 runs 19 residues. The CDR3 sequence is CASSLTTVQGSLRGNTIYF.

The chain combines TRBV7-2 with TRBJ2-5; TCRdb reports TRBD1, a call that lacks DNA to check it against. The CDR3 loop spans 16 amino acids. Germline lookup yields CDR1 SGHTA and CDR2 FQGNSA. The chain's CDR3 is CASSWGLGIRQETQYF.

This chain connects TRBV20-1 to TRBJ2-7. The germline gives CDR1 DFQATT, CDR2 SNEGSKA (reference sequence). The CDR3 sequence is 14 residues long. The CDR3 reads CSAMRDSSSYEQYF.

The rearrangement uses TRBV24-1 and TRBJ2-1; TCRdb lists TRBD2, though no DNA is available to test this call. Germline loops: CDR1 KGHDR, CDR2 SFDVKD. The CDR3 is 15 residues long. CDR3 residues: CATSEWTSGRTEQFF.

This sequence joins TRBV7-8 and TRBJ2-7; the D call of TRBD2 rests on TCRdb alone, since no DNA is present to check it. In germline, CDR1 is SGHVS, CDR2 FQNEAQ. CDR3 length equals 16 residues. CDR3 protein: CASSSDSGLPTYEQYF. The full variable domain, completed using reference TRBV7-8 and TRBJ2-7, is GAGVSQSPRYKVAKRGQDVALRCDPISGHVSLFWYQQALGQGPEFLTYFQNEAQLDKSGLPSDRFFAERPEGSVSTLKIQRTQQEDSAVYLCASSSDSGLPTYEQYFGPGTRLTVT.

The chain employs TRBV4-2 and TRBJ2-5; the D gene TCRdb calls, TRBD2, cannot be checked with no DNA. Germline loops: CDR1 LGHNA, CDR2 YNFKEQ. The CDR3 spans 16 residues. The CDR3 reads CASSQVSGGLGETQYF.

The chain recombines TRBV6-5 with TRBJ2-5. The CDR3 contains 16 residues. Germline V gives CDR1 MNHEY, CDR2 SVGAGI. The CDR3 reads CASSYSVETRQETQYF.

The rearrangement uses TRBV5-1 and TRBJ2-1; the TRBD1 assignment by TCRdb is unverifiable without DNA. The CDR3 covers 14 residues. Per the germline V gene, CDR1 is SGHRS and CDR2 is YFSETQ. This chain's CDR3 is CASSRGQGVYEQFF.

V usage is TRBV28 and J usage is TRBJ1-1. CDR1 MDHEN and CDR2 SYDVKM come from the germline V gene. The CDR3 has 14 residues. CDR3 loop: CASNPSWEAYGAFF.